What follows are 9 T cell receptor beta chains derived from one specimen sequenced in a study of cytomegalovirus exposure and HLA in healthy donors (TCRdb year 2017). Libraries were built with the immunoSEQ multiplex PCR assay. For the multiplex PCR, a mixture combining 60 forward primers for TCR Vbeta segments and 13 reverse primers for TCR Jbeta segments was used. TCRdb re-hosts the immuneACCESS table, in-frame sequences only. Its copies lack some clones; in the studies checked, an unresolved V gene accounts for under half of them, and the cause for the rest is not known. For this sample there are some 180,000 clones; approximately 80% appear just once. The top ten clonotypes cover roughly 2.7% of the sample. Input material: PBMCs. The receptors originated from a female donor in good health and CMV-seronegative.

This chain joins TRBV4-2 and TRBJ2-5; 8 positions match TRBD2. V was clipped by 1 base and J by 5 bases; unmatched bases: 9. Germline CDR1 LGHNA, CDR2 YNFKEQ. This CDR3 has 16 amino acids. The CDR3 loop is CASSQGNGRGGETQYF. CDR3 bases: TGTGCCAGCAGCCAAGGGAACGGACGGGGGGGGGAGACCCAGTACTTC.

The chain carries TRBV7-9 and TRBJ1-3; D not certain. V lost 3 bases and J 0 bases, leaving 6 bases between the germline ends. Per the germline V gene, CDR1 is SEHNR and CDR2 is FQNEAQ (reference sequence). The CDR3 contains 14 residues. The CDR3 protein is CASSFQASGNTIYF. CDR3 nucleotide sequence: TGTGCCAGCAGCTTTCAGGCCTCTGGAAACACCATATATTTT.

About this clone itself: The sample has other DNA sequences that encode this CDR3 too. The V call is TRBV18, the J call TRBJ1-3; D perhaps matches TRBD1 (5 bases). V lost 6 bases and J 0 bases, leaving 9 bases between the germline ends. Germline CDR1 is KGHSH and CDR2 is LQKENI. CDR3 length: 14 amino acids. The DNA for the CDR3 is TGTGCCAGCTCCCCAGGGAGCTCTGGAAACACCATATATTTT. Translated: CASSPGSSGNTIYF.

This clone has a single count. The V gene is TRBV6-1, the J gene TRBJ1-5; D is undetermined. Trimming left V 6 bases short and J 4 bases short, with 13 bases between. The germline V gene encodes CDR1 MNHNS and CDR2 SASEGT. This CDR3 is 14 amino acids long. The CDR3: CASRAGLWNQPQHF. In nucleotides, the CDR3 is TGTGCCAGCAGGGCGGGCCTCTGGAATCAGCCCCAGCATTTT.

This chain links TRBV27 with TRBJ2-3; no definite D call. The CDR3 loop spans 15 amino acids. Germline values: CDR1 MNHEY, CDR2 SMNVEV (reference sequence). V shed 4 bases and J shed 2 bases, with 13 bases lying between them. CDR3 sequence reads: CASSSLTRITDTQYF. In DNA form, the CDR3 reads TGTGCCAGCAGTTCCTTGACTCGGATCACAGATACGCAGTATTTT.

The chain recombines TRBV5-1 with TRBJ1-5, with D tentatively TRBD1 (5 bases). V was shortened by 4 bases and J by 5 bases, with 13 bases between the two germline ends. Germline V gene sequence: CDR1 SGHRS, CDR2 YFSETQ. The CDR3 extends over 14 amino acids. CDR3 loop: CASSQWGGDQPQHF. The CDR3 region has the DNA TGCGCCAGCAGCCAATGGGGCGGCGATCAGCCCCAGCATTTT.

V and J are TRBV4-2 and TRBJ1-1, with 9 bases fitting TRBD1. Germline CDR1 and CDR2: LGHNA and YNFKEQ. The J segment lost 7 bases and the V segment lost 4 bases, leaving 7 bases of the junction unmatched. CDR3 length: 14 amino acids. The CDR3 region is CASSPTGGPFEAFF. The CDR3 DNA reads TGTGCCAGCAGCCCGACAGGGGGGCCGTTTGAAGCTTTCTTT.

In its sample, this clone was seen once. V is TRBV5-4 and J is TRBJ2-1; 9 bases match TRBD2. V lost 0 bases to trimming and J lost 7 bases; unmatched junction nucleotides: 5. CDR1 and CDR2 (germline): SGHNT, YYREEE (reference sequence). This CDR3 is built from 15 residues. CDR3 residues: CASSLGLAGRNEQFF. CDR3 bases: TGTGCCAGCAGCTTGGGGCTAGCGGGACGGAATGAGCAGTTCTTC.

This clone was counted once. The chain couples TRBV5-5 to TRBJ2-4; 7 bases line up with TRBD1. CDR3 size: 15 residues. CDR1 SGHKS and CDR2 YYEKEE come from the germline V gene (reference sequence). V shed 4 bases, J shed 6 bases, and the junction held 10 bases outside the gene matches. CDR3 region: CASSPLDRAGNIQYF. CDR3 bases: TGTGCCAGCAGCCCATTAGACAGGGCGGGAAACATTCAGTACTTC.